The 12 T cell receptor beta chains listed next were all sequenced from one sample in a study of blood T cell repertoires in COVID-19. Some clones are missing from TCRdb's copy, which holds only in-frame ones; the method was immunoSEQ multiplex PCR. The table shows a few hundred thousand clones, with 85% to 90% occurring only once. Sequencing was performed on peripheral blood. These receptor sequences come from a woman between 35 and 50 years old who had recovered from COVID-19.

This rearrangement joins TRBV14 to TRBJ1-1; D gene unclear. V gave up 4 bases and J gave up 4 bases, with 10 bases separating them. This CDR3 is built from 13 residues. Germline lookup yields CDR1 SGHDN and CDR2 FVKESK. Here the CDR3 reads CASSLMSRTEAFF. For the CDR3, the DNA is TGTGCCAGCAGCCTAATGTCGCGCACTGAAGCTTTCTTT.

This chain joins TRBV5-1 and TRBJ1-6; 7 bases are shared with TRBD1. The V gene's germline CDR1 is SGHRS and CDR2 YFSETQ. V was clipped by 2 bases and J by 8 bases; unmatched bases: 4. This CDR3 is built from 14 residues. CDR3 nucleotides: TGCGCCAGCAGCTTTGACAGGGTGGATTCACCCCTCCACTTT. Translation: CASSFDRVDSPLHF. The entire variable domain, with the rest obtained from reference TRBV5-1 and TRBJ1-6, is as follows: KAGVTQTPRYLIKTRGQQVTLSCSPISGHRSVSWYQQTPGQGLQFLFEYFSETQRNKGNFPGRFSGRQFSNSRSEMNVSTLELGDSALYLCASSFDRVDSPLHFGNGTRLTVT.

In its sample, this clone was seen once. The V gene is TRBV28, the J gene TRBJ1-2, with 9 bases fitting TRBD1. Per the germline V gene, CDR1 is MDHEN and CDR2 is SYDVKM. The CDR3 spans 14 residues. Trimming removed 5 bases from V and 8 bases from J; junction bases left unmatched: 9. The CDR3 nucleotides read TGTGCCAGCAGTCCCGCCGGGACAGGGTACGGCTACACCTTC. It yields the protein CASSPAGTGYGYTF.

The chain is built from TRBV6-5 and TRBJ1-6; 9 bases align to TRBD1. The CDR3 is made up of 15 amino acids. Per the germline V gene, CDR1 is MNHEY and CDR2 is SVGAGI. Trimming cost V 1 base and J 8 bases; bases outside gene matches: 3. The CDR3 DNA follows: TGTGCCAGCAGTTACTTGGGGACAGGGTATTCACCCCTCCACTTT. This codes for CASSYLGTGYSPLHF.

Relative to its sample, this clone is large. This chain uses TRBV6-5 with TRBJ1-5; D ambiguous. Trimming shortened V by 5 bases and J by 0 bases, and 11 bases separated the two germline ends. The CDR3 totals 15 residues. Germline V gives CDR1 MNHEY, CDR2 SVGAGI. The CDR3 loop reads CASSPTVGSNQPQHF. DNA of the CDR3: TGTGCCAGCAGTCCCACCGTCGGTAGCAATCAGCCCCAGCATTTT.

The chain carries TRBV6-5 and TRBJ1-2, with 7 positions matching TRBD1. Trimming took 6 bases from V and 2 from J; bases not matched to a gene: 3. The CDR3 is 13 amino acids. Looked up from germline, CDR1 is MNHEY and CDR2 is SVGAGI. As DNA, the CDR3 is TGTGCCAGCAGCGACAGGGTCAACTATGGCTACACCTTC. Translated, it gives CASSDRVNYGYTF.

This clone has more than one count but fewer than ten. This chain joins TRBV5-4 and TRBJ2-1, with TRBD2 identical over 8 bases. CDR1 and CDR2 (germline): SGHNT, YYREEE (reference sequence). This CDR3 is 17 amino acids long. Trimming removed 4 bases from V and 0 bases from J; junction bases left unmatched: 9. The CDR3 region has the DNA TGTGCCAGCAGCCCGGCACCCCTAGCGGGCTCCTACAATGAGCAGTTCTTC. This sequence encodes CASSPAPLAGSYNEQFF.

J is TRBJ1-1 and V is TRBV3-1 (or the pseudogene TRBV3-2); TRBD1 matches 7 bases. The CDR3 length is 14 residues. CDR1 LGHDT and CDR2 YNNKEL come from the germline V gene (reference sequence). V lost 4 bases and J lost 8; bases outside the gene matches: 10. CDR3 in amino acids: CASSLAGGSWEAFF. The DNA for the CDR3 is TGTGCCAGCAGCCTGGCAGGGGGTAGCTGGGAAGCTTTCTTT.

This clone showed up just once. The chain uses TRBV19 and TRBJ2-7; unclear D gene. There are 15 residues in the CDR3. Germline CDR1 reads LNHDA; CDR2 reads SQIVND (reference sequence). V was cut by 5 bases and J by 0 bases, with 14 bases left in between. CDR3 nucleotides: TGTGCCAGTAGTTCCCCAGGATCCCACTCCTACGAGCAGTACTTC. Translating it yields CASSSPGSHSYEQYF.

The rearrangement joins TRBV2 to TRBJ1-2; 9 bases are a match to TRBD1. J gave up 2 bases and V 7 bases, and 2 bases lay outside the gene matches. The CDR3 has 13 residues. Germline CDR1 is SNHLY and CDR2 is FYNNEI. CDR3 loop: CASTGTGNYGYTF. The DNA of the CDR3 is TGTGCCAGCACCGGGACAGGGAACTATGGCTACACCTTC.

This chain uses TRBV10-2 with TRBJ2-7; D ambiguous. Trimming took 4 bases from V and 1 from J, leaving 8 bases between them. Per germline, CDR1 WSHSY and CDR2 SAAADI. This CDR3 is 13 amino acids long. CDR3 DNA sequence: TGCGCCAGCAGTGTTTTGGCATCCTACGAGCAGTACTTC. Its translation: CASSVLASYEQYF.

This chain uses TRBV30 with TRBJ2-1; TRBD2 aligns across 7 bases. CDR1 is GTSNPN and CDR2 is SVGIG in the germline V gene (reference sequence). The CDR3 length is 17 residues. Trimming at V came to 2 bases and at J to 5 bases, leaving 15 bases not matched to a gene. For the CDR3, the DNA is TGTGCCTGGAGTCTACCGGGTCCCATAGCGGGCGACAATGAGCAGTTCTTC. Protein product: CAWSLPGPIAGDNEQFF.